This TCR beta chain was recovered during a study of blood T cell repertoires in COVID-19. Study summary: COVID-19 samples, acute and convalescent, were from the United States, Italy and Spain. T cells, B-cell-depleted T cells, or PBMCs provided the cDNA or gDNA that served as material.

V was pared by 6 bases and J by 7 bases, with 13 bases between. The CDR3 loop spans 14 amino acids. Germline CDR1 LNHDA, CDR2 SQIVND (reference sequence). Authors' data handling: Estimates of nucleated cell counts were drawn from the amplification of reference gene primers. Using immunoSEQ multiplex PCR, the repertoire was profiled, and TCRdb retains in-frame clones only, with some absent. V, J and clone size reflect that table, while D and trimming were determined from the DNA. The table has around 68,000 clones, roughly 88% seen once. This chain connects TRBV19 to TRBJ1-6; D gene uncertain. Material: peripheral blood. This receptor was obtained from a human donor in a cohort sampled during active COVID-19. DNA for the CDR3: TGTGCCAGTAGGAAAACGGGTGACAATTCACCCCTCCACTTT. Protein: CASRKTGDNSPLHF.